This TCR beta chain derives from a study of T cell repertoires in Merkel cell carcinoma (dated by TCRdb to about 2019). Background on the whole study: The study excluded patients who had received intralesional immunotherapy or systemic immune checkpoint blockade before the biopsy. MCPyV-specific clonotypes were first defined by tetramer sorting, cloning and paired TCR sequencing of expanded tumor-infiltrating lymphocytes. To be included, a participant needed a diagnosis of MCPyV-positive Merkel cell carcinoma and tumor-infiltrating lymphocytes that had been successfully expanded in vitro. Results and caveats for the whole study, not just this receptor: Normal tissue biopsies were not studied.

A few counts support this clone. Its antigen is unknown. Nothing much larger sits one base from this clone, and base qualities are not available. Study subjects had biopsy-confirmed Merkel cell carcinoma that was MCPyV-positive, and every subject had positive serum antibodies to T-antigen. Genomic DNA was extracted from a handful of adjacent 10-micron frozen tumor sections without any cell sorting or culture. About 5 x 5 x 5 mm of tumor biopsy tissue was frozen in optimal cutting temperature compound. The presence of abundant Merkel cell carcinoma and infiltrating cells in the frozen biopsy was confirmed on hematoxylin and eosin scout sections. The immunoSEQ assay was used for TRB CDR3 sequencing and data processing of tumor genomic DNA. The table was pulled from immuneACCESS by TCRdb, which kept in-frame rearrangements only. Such tables lose some clones; where checked, under half of the loss comes from unresolved V genes, and the rest has no known cause. This sample comprises fewer than 15,000 clones, approximately 80% of them detected only once. The top ten constitute approximately 17% of the sample.

The clonotype originates from an adult with Merkel cell carcinoma. What was sequenced was tumor tissue.

The base sequence is TGTGCCAGCAGCCCGAGACAGGGCGGATATGGCTACACCTTC. This gives the protein CASSPRQGGYGYTF. Rearrangement joined TRBV7-2 to TRBJ1-2, with 7 middle bases fitting TRBD1. CDR1 SGHTA and CDR2 FQGNSA were looked up in the germline V gene. The junction shows trimming of 5 bases on V and 5 bases on J, and the gene matches do not reach 8 bases of it. Reading from cysteine to phenylalanine, the CDR3 counts 14 amino acids. Left in the record is the CDR3 DNA by itself, 42 bases read in frame from the first base.